The clone carrying this T cell receptor beta chain was observed a single time. Antigen specificity is unknown. Only CD45RO-negative cells positively selected for CCR7 counted as naive CD8 cells, so terminally differentiated effector memory CD45RA+ cells were excluded. The data derive from a study of shared clonotypes between healthy human individuals. Whole-study findings and limits: Generally, estimated richness proved larger in naive subsets than it did in memory subsets. Generation of non-shared clonotypes was less probable than generation of clonotypes shared by all four donors. It was observed that 5% to 6.5% of naive CD4 clonotypes were shared across several donors.

The data were produced by immunoSEQ multiplex PCR, yet TCRdb's version contains in-frame clones alone and is incomplete. The data contain about 2.2 million clones, about 93% of them singletons. This CDR3 region has 16 residues. The germline CDR1 and CDR2 sequences are LGHNA and YNFKEQ. The germline V and J ends were trimmed by 0 bases and 0 bases, with 9 bases remaining between them. The receptor was derived from a man younger than 35 in good health. Some clones in this sample may be carry-over from other donors' samples. Sequenced sample: naive CD8+ T cells from PBMCs. The chain couples TRBV4-2 to TRBJ2-1; tentatively, D is TRBD1 (5 bases). CDR3 residues: CASSQDGQGSYNEQFF. The CDR3 nucleotides read TGTGCCAGCAGCCAAGATGGGCAGGGCTCCTACAATGAGCAGTTCTTC.